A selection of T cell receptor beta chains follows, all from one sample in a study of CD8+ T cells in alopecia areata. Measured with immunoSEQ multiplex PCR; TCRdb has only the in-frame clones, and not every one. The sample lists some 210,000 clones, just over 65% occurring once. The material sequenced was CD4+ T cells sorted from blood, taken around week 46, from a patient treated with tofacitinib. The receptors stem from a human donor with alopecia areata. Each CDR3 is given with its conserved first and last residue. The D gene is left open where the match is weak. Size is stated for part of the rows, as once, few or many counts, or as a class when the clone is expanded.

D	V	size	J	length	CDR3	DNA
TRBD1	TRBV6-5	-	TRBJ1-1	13	CASYNRGNTEAFF	TGTGCCAGTTATAACAGGGGGAACACTGAAGCTTTCTTT
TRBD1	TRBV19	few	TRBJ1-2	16	CASSGQAGQGLIGYTF	TGTGCCAGTAGTGGCCAGGCGGGACAGGGATTGATCGGCTACACCTTC
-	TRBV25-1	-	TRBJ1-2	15	CASSAETGTNYGYTF	TGTGCCAGCAGTGCCGAGACCGGGACAAACTATGGCTACACCTTC
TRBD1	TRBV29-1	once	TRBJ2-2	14	CSVKGQVDTGELFF	TGCAGCGTAAAAGGACAGGTCGACACCGGGGAGCTGTTTTTT
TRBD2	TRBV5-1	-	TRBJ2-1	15	CASSRASGGMDEQFF	TGCGCCAGCAGCAGAGCTAGCGGGGGGATGGATGAGCAGTTCTTC
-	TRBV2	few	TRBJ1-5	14	CASSGISSNQPQHF	TGTGCCAGCAGTGGAATATCTAGCAATCAGCCCCAGCATTTT
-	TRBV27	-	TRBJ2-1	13	CASSFFSDNEQFF	TGTGCCAGCAGTTTTTTCTCGGACAATGAGCAGTTCTTC
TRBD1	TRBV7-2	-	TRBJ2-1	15	CASTPDRGIGNEQFF	TGTGCCAGCACCCCGGACAGGGGGATCGGCAATGAGCAGTTCTTC
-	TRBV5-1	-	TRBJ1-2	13	CASSLLSTYGYTF	TGCGCCAGCAGCTTGTTGTCGACCTATGGCTACACCTTC
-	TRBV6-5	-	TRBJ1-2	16	CASSSGRHGVNYGYTF	TGTGCCAGCAGTTCAGGGCGCCATGGAGTTAACTATGGCTACACCTTC
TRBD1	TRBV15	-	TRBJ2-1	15	CATSRGQGVYNEQFF	TGTGCCACCAGCAGGGGACAGGGGGTTTACAATGAGCAGTTCTTC
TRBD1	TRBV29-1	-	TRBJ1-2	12	CSVGQGVYGYTF	TGCAGCGTTGGACAGGGGGTGTATGGCTACACCTTC
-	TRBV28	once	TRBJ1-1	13	CATEGPPNTEAFF	TGTGCCACCGAAGGACCGCCTAACACTGAAGCTTTCTTT
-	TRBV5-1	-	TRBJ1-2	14	CASRQDQTFYGYTF	TGCGCCAGCAGACAGGACCAGACCTTCTATGGCTACACCTTC
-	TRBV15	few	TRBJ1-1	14	CATSRDVLNTEAFF	TGTGCCACCAGCAGAGATGTCTTGAACACTGAAGCTTTCTTT
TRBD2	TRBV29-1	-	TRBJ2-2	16	CSVASGTSGNTGELFF	TGCAGCGTCGCCAGCGGGACTAGCGGGAACACCGGGGAGCTGTTTTTT
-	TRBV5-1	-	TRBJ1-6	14	CASSLELNNSPLHF	TGCGCCAGCAGCTTGGAATTGAATAATTCACCCCTCCACTTT
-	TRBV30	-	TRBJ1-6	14	CAWSVQAPKSPLHF	TGTGCCTGGAGTGTACAAGCACCAAAATCACCCCTCCACTTT
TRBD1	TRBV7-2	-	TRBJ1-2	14	CASSSWTGKHGYTF	TGTGCCAGCAGCTCCTGGACAGGGAAACATGGCTACACCTTC
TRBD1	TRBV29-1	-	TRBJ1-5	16	CSVSTGTGGGGQPQHF	TGCAGCGTGTCGACCGGGACAGGGGGCGGCGGTCAGCCCCAGCATTTT
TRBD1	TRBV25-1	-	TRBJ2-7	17	CASSGTGGGTNSYEQYF	TGTGCCAGCAGTGGGACAGGGGGCGGTACCAACTCCTACGAGCAGTACTTC
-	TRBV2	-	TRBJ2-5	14	CASTTSYTVETQYF	TGTGCCAGCACTACCTCGTATACCGTGGAGACCCAGTACTTC
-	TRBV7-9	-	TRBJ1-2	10	CASSLSGYTF	TGTGCCAGCAGCTTAAGTGGCTACACCTTC
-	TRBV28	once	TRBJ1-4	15	CASSSMDRGNEKLFF	TGTGCCAGCAGTTCTATGGACAGAGGCAATGAAAAACTGTTTTTT
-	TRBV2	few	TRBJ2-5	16	CASRPALTGRRETQYF	TGTGCCAGCAGACCCGCACTGACAGGGAGGCGGGAGACCCAGTACTTC
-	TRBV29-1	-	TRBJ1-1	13	CSASSGGGTEAFF	TGCAGCGCCAGTTCGGGGGGAGGCACTGAAGCTTTCTTT
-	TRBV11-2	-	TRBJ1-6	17	CASSLRDPPGDDSPLHF	TGTGCCAGCAGCTTACGGGACCCTCCGGGGGATGATTCACCCCTCCACTTT
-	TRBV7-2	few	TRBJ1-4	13	CASSLVRGEKLFF	TGTGCCAGCAGCTTAGTTCGGGGTGAAAAACTGTTTTTT
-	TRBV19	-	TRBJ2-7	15	CASSIGGPLPGEQYF	TGTGCCAGTAGTATAGGGGGACCGCTCCCTGGGGAGCAGTACTTC
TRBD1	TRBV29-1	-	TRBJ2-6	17	CSVLIGDRSSGANVLTF	TGCAGCGTTCTTATCGGGGACAGAAGCTCTGGGGCCAACGTCCTGACTTTC
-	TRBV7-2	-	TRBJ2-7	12	CASGDGSYEQYF	TGTGCCAGTGGGGACGGAAGCTACGAGCAGTACTTC
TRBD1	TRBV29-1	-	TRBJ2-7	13	CSVEHRGLHEQYF	TGCAGCGTTGAGCACAGGGGGTTACACGAGCAGTACTTC
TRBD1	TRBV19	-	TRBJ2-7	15	CASSATDRGMNEQYF	TGTGCCAGTAGTGCTACGGACAGGGGAATGAACGAGCAGTACTTC
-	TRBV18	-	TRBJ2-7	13	CASPPYGSYEQYF	TGTGCCAGCCCACCGTACGGATCCTACGAGCAGTACTTC
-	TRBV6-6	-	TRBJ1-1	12	CASSYSATEAFF	TGTGCCAGCAGTTACTCCGCCACTGAAGCTTTCTTT
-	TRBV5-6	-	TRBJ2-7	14	CASSLARYSYEQYF	TGTGCCAGCAGCTTGGCCCGATACTCCTACGAGCAGTACTTC
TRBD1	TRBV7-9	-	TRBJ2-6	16	CASSSNRGAGANVLTF	TGTGCCAGCAGCTCCAACAGGGGGGCTGGGGCCAACGTCCTGACTTTC
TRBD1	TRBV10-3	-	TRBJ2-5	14	CAISRQGIGETQYF	TGTGCCATCAGTCGACAGGGGATAGGGGAGACCCAGTACTTC
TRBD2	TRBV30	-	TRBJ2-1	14	CAWSVSLAGASLFF	TGTGCCTGGAGTGTATCGCTAGCGGGGGCCAGCCTGTTCTTC
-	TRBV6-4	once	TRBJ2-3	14	CASSITWGTDTQYF	TGTGCCAGCAGCATAACGTGGGGCACAGATACGCAGTATTTT
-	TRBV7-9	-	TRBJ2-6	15	CASTGTISGANVLTF	TGTGCCAGCACGGGCACCATCTCTGGGGCCAACGTCCTGACTTTC
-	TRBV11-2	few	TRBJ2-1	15	CASSRGTVVWNEQFF	TGTGCCAGCAGCCGTGGGACCGTCGTATGGAATGAGCAGTTCTTC
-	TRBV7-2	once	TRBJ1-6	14	CASSLGSNNSPLHF	TGTGCCAGCAGCCTAGGGTCCAATAATTCACCCCTCCACTTT
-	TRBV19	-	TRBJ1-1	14	CASTRQIGGTEAFF	TGTGCCAGTACCCGACAGATTGGTGGCACTGAAGCTTTCTTT
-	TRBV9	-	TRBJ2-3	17	CASSVGVRGGRTDTQYF	TGTGCCAGCAGCGTAGGAGTCCGAGGAGGCCGCACAGATACGCAGTATTTT
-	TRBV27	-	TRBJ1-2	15	CASRLGGPSNYGYTF	TGTGCCAGCAGACTCGGGGGGCCATCTAACTATGGCTACACCTTC
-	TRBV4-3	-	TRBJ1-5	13	CASSQEEYQPQHF	TGCGCCAGCAGCCAAGAGGAGTATCAGCCCCAGCATTTT
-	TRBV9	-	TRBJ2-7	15	CASSVGGWSSYEQYF	TGTGCCAGCAGCGTAGGAGGATGGAGCTCCTACGAGCAGTACTTC
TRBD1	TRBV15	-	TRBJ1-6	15	CATSRGQGDVSPLHF	TGTGCCACCAGCAGGGGACAGGGGGATGTGTCACCCCTCCACTTT
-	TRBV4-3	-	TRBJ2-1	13	CASSQVANNEQFF	TGCGCCAGCAGCCAAGTGGCAAACAATGAGCAGTTCTTC
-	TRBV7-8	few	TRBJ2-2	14	CASSLAKNTGELFF	TGTGCCAGCAGCTTAGCGAAAAACACCGGGGAGCTGTTTTTT
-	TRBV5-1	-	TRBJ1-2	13	CASSLGQVAGYTF	TGCGCCAGCAGCTTGGGGCAGGTAGCTGGCTACACCTTC
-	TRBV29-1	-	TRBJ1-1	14	CSVAVTGGNTEAFF	TGCAGCGTTGCGGTGACGGGGGGCAACACTGAAGCTTTCTTT
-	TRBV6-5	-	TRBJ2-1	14	CASRRGGSYNEQFF	TGTGCCAGCCGTAGGGGGGGCTCCTACAATGAGCAGTTCTTC
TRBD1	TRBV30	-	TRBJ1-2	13	CAWSVQGAVGYTF	TGTGCCTGGAGTGTTCAGGGGGCTGTTGGCTACACCTTC
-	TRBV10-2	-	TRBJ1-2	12	CASTQSEGGYTF	TGCGCCAGCACCCAGTCGGAGGGTGGCTACACCTTC
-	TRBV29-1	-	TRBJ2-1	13	CSVGDGQYNEQFF	TGCAGCGTGGGGGACGGACAGTACAATGAGCAGTTCTTC
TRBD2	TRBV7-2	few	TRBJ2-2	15	CASSLVLAGAGELFF	TGTGCCAGCAGCTTAGTACTAGCGGGTGCCGGGGAGCTGTTTTTT
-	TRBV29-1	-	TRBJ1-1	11	CSVGTNTEAFF	TGCAGCGTTGGAACGAACACTGAAGCTTTCTTT